This T cell receptor (beta chain) was sequenced for a study of cytomegalovirus exposure and HLA in healthy donors. Study results and limitations: Prediction of most subjects' HLA-A and HLA-B alleles by TCR beta sequences was reportedly accurate. Available immune exposure information was restricted to CMV serostatus only.

With regard to this clone: What it binds is not known. Different DNA sequences within this sample yield the same CDR3.

Germline V gives CDR1 SNHLY, CDR2 FYNNEI. This CDR3 has 12 amino acids. Trimming cost V 3 bases and J 6 bases, with 6 bases left between them. A multiplex PCR was run with 60 Vbeta primers and 13 Jbeta primers. Data came from immunoSEQ multiplex PCR; TCRdb stores just in-frame clones and leaves some out. The table shows 95,000 to 150,000 clones, with about 62% occurring only once. Sample: PBMCs. The receptor was derived from a woman aged 40 to 50 in good health and CMV-seropositive. The rearrangement joins TRBV2 to TRBJ2-1; TRBD2 might be the D (5 bases). Here the CDR3 reads CASSDRGNEQFF. The CDR3 nucleotides read TGTGCCAGCAGTGATCGGGGCAATGAGCAGTTCTTC.